The 6 T cell receptor beta chains in this list originate from one sample, sequenced in a study of PD-1 blockade in mismatch repair-deficient tumors. The data were produced by immunoSEQ multiplex PCR, yet TCRdb's version contains in-frame clones alone and is incomplete. The sample has over 100,000 clones, about 80% seen once. The sample consisted of peripheral blood, taken 60 weeks after starting pembrolizumab. The receptor source for this set is an adult with mismatch repair-deficient cancer.

The CDR3, as DNA: TGTGCCAGTAGTCAAGAGACAGGGTCCCTTCGGTCGGGTCATCAGCCCCAGCATTTT. Amino acids: CASSQETGSLRSGHQPQHF. The chain recombines TRBV19 with TRBJ1-5, with TRBD1 matching over 7 bases. CDR1 is LNHDA and CDR2 is SQIVND in the germline V gene (reference sequence). J gave up 5 bases and V 5 bases, and 21 bases lay outside the gene matches. The CDR3 length is 19 residues.

This clone appeared a single time. This chain joins TRBV6-4 and TRBJ1-5; tentative D call: TRBD1 (5 bases). V gave up 1 base and J gave up 10 bases, with 14 bases separating them. This CDR3 has 14 amino acids. Germline CDR1 and CDR2: MRHNA and SNTAGT. The chain's CDR3 is CASSDLPGIYPQHF. The CDR3 coding sequence is TGTGCCAGCAGTGACTTGCCAGGGATATATCCCCAGCATTTT.

V gene TRBV2 combines with J gene TRBJ2-5; 8 bases map to TRBD1. CDR3 length equals 14 residues. The V segment lost 6 bases and the J segment 5 bases; nucleotides outside the gene matches: 8. The germline gives CDR1 SNHLY, CDR2 FYNNEI. The CDR3, as DNA: TGTGCCAGCAGAAGGACAGGGAACGGGGAGACCCAGTACTTC. Its protein is CASRRTGNGETQYF.

The rearrangement joins TRBV28 to TRBJ2-3, with TRBD2 matching 9 bases. Germline assignment: CDR1 MDHEN and CDR2 SYDVKM. The V segment lost 3 bases and the J segment 3 bases; nucleotides outside the gene matches: 7. The CDR3 has 16 residues. The DNA for the CDR3 is TGTGCCAGCAGTTTGGCGGCTAGCGGGAAGACAGATACGCAGTATTTT. This encodes CASSLAASGKTDTQYF.

V gene TRBV5-5 combines with J gene TRBJ2-5; D is tentatively TRBD1 or TRBD2 (5 bases each). CDR1 is SGHKS, CDR2 YYEKEE, per germline (reference sequence). This CDR3 has 16 residues. Trimming took 1 base from V and 5 from J, leaving 18 bases between them. The CDR3 sequence: CASSLLGRAGGETQYF. Written as DNA, the CDR3 is TGTGCCAGCAGCTTGTTGGGCAGGGCCGGCGGGGAGACCCAGTACTTC.

This rearrangement joins TRBV9 to TRBJ2-7, with TRBD2 matching 7 bases. Per the germline V gene, CDR1 is SGDLS and CDR2 is YYNGEE. V was pared by 2 bases and J by 7 bases, with 9 bases of the junction left unmatched. The CDR3 is made up of 14 amino acids. The CDR3: CASSVAGARSEQYF. In DNA form, the CDR3 reads TGTGCCAGCAGCGTGGCGGGAGCCCGCTCGGAGCAGTACTTC. The full variable domain, its missing parts supplied by reference TRBV9 and TRBJ2-7, is DSGVTQTPKHLITATGQRVTLRCSPRSGDLSVYWYQQSLDQGLQFLIQYYNGEERAKGNILERFSAQQFPDLHSELNLSSLELGDSALYFCASSVAGARSEQYFGPGTRLTVT.